This T cell receptor beta chain was found in a study of blood T cell repertoires in COVID-19. Study summary: The samples span acute and convalescent COVID-19 from the United States, Italy and Spain. The cDNA or gDNA used as material had been derived from T cells, B-cell-depleted T cells, or PBMCs.

Germline CDR1 and CDR2: SGHDT and YYEEEE. The CDR3 is 11 amino acids. As handled by the study authors: Quantification of nucleated cells was approximated via reference gene primer amplification. Sequencing used immunoSEQ multiplex PCR; TCRdb keeps in-frame clones, though not all of them. The V and J calls and the clone size are those of that table, but D and trimming were determined from the DNA. The sample includes roughly 140,000 clones, 80% of them seen just once. For this clone: The junction departs from germline at one end; a sequencing error may be responsible.

The gene calls are TRBV5-6 and TRBJ2-5; perhaps TRBD1 as D (5 bases). This clonotype was sampled from a woman between 50 and 59 years old with acute or convalescent COVID-19. Sequenced material: peripheral blood. The DNA of the CDR3 is TGTGCCAGCAGCTTGACAGGATCCGGAGACTTC. Translated: CASSLTGSGDF.